This T cell receptor beta chain was captured in a study of T cells in Graves' hyperthyroidism and ophthalmopathy (dated by TCRdb to about 2019). Regarding the study in general: To identify TCR V-J signatures that set the groups apart, the researchers used a discovery cohort of about a hundred patients, made up of under 45 with Graves' ophthalmopathy and some 55 with stable Graves' hyperthyroidism. In several Graves' hyperthyroidism patients, the study also compared T-cell repertoires from thyroid tissue with T-cell repertoires from blood. The approximately 90 discovery patients were divided at random into training and test sets in a 7:3 ratio. After sampling, hyperthyroidism patients received methimazole starting at 30 mg daily, and ophthalmopathy patients received high-dose intravenous methylprednisolone. According to the paper, TCR Vbeta CDR3 sequencing was carried out on 120 to 150 peripheral blood samples, which came from around 43 ophthalmopathy, 75 or so hyperthyroidism and roughly 17 progressor patients. Prospective prediction of ophthalmopathy was tested in an independent validation cohort of 18 to 20 hyperthyroidism patients and 17 patients who later progressed to ophthalmopathy.

Any patient with an uncontrolled infection, another autoimmune disease, pregnancy or lactation was excluded. Diagnoses relied on clinical symptoms, serum thyroxine and TRAb, thyroid ultrasound and orbital computed tomography. Total RNA was extracted using Trizol reagent, and RNA quality was assessed on an Agilent 2100 Bioanalyzer. General study outcomes and caveats: No statistical method was used to set the sample size in advance, and investigators knew the group allocation. A model built on a 13 V-J signature distinguished ophthalmopathy from stable hyperthyroidism, reaching approximately 89% sensitivity and about 81% specificity in cross-validation and 80%/75% in testing. In validation, progression to ophthalmopathy was predicted by the model with 55% to 71% sensitivity and about 72% specificity, a median of 6.5 months before onset. Most expanded thyroid clonotypes (frequency above 0.001) were also detected in blood, a finding suggesting that blood repertoires may reflect thyroid immune responses.

Amplification of TCR beta CDR3 regions was carried out from RNA transcripts. A first-round RT-PCR of the TCR CDR3 used the HTBI primer set with the Qiagen OneStep RT-PCR kit. The libraries were constructed in a second round of multiplex PCR and then size-selected and purified. Paired-end sequencing of the libraries was performed with 100 bp reads on an Illumina HiSeq2000. As for the original processing: SOAPnuke was used to process the raw data, removing reads that contained adapters or uncalled bases, had a mean Phred below 15, or lacked an exact match to the constant primer or identifier. High-quality paired reads were merged using COPE v1.2.5, and each unique nucleotide sequence was defined as a clonotype. Clonotypes were aligned to IMGT TRBV, TRBD and TRBJ reference segments using MiTCR v1.1. The analysis was restricted to V-J combinations with a frequency above 0.0001, which together covered just over 98% of the repertoires. The TCS score was defined as F50 (clonal expansion) divided by E x V (chaos), with BLOSUM62-based TCRdist calculated between CDR3 peptides within each V-J. Welch's t-statistics and random forest reduced several hundred V-J features to 13, which were used in a naive Bayes classifier (R e1071). Thyroid-blood repertoire similarity was quantified with the Morisita-Horn index. TCRdb took the public reads, trimmed them with fastp at Q25, ran MiXCR for clone calling and kept in-frame beta chains. Each record represents a unique CDR3 protein, reported with the most common genes and DNA among its rows. The V and J calls come from TCRdb's annotation, not from the publication. The sample records about 660,000 distinct CDR3 sequences, just under 45% of which are singletons. Of the sample, about 7% falls within the top ten clones.

Relative to germline, V is 0 bases shorter and J is 4 bases shorter, with 16 bases between their ends. There are 17 amino acids in the CDR3, from cysteine to phenylalanine inclusive. Only the CDR3 DNA stays, 51 bases, in frame from base 1. CDR1 and CDR2 are read off the germline V gene as SGHRS and YFSETQ. Concerning this clonotype itself: What antigen it recognizes has not been identified. Base qualities are missing; no much larger clone stands one base away.

The rearrangement combines TRBV5-1 with TRBJ1-4, and possibly TRBD1, on 6 matching bases. The receptor's source is an adult man with Graves' disease, either hyperthyroidism or ophthalmopathy (not recorded which). Sequencing was performed on peripheral blood or thyroid tissue (not recorded which). CDR3 region: CASSLGGPYSINEKLFF. The DNA sequence is as follows: TGCGCCAGCAGCTTGGGGGGGCCCTACAGTATTAATGAAAAACTGTTTTTT.